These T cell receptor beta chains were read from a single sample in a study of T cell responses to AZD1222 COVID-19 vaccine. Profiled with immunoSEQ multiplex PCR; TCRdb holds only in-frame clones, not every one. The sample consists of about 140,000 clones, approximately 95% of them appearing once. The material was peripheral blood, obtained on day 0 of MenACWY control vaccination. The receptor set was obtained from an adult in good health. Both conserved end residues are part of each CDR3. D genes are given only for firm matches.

CDR3aa: CASSLIGKTEAFF
CDR3nt: TGTGCCAGCAGCTTAATAGGCAAAACTGAAGCTTTCTTT
d_gene: NA
j_gene: TRBJ1-1
v_gene: TRBV7-9

CDR3aa: CASSLSRNTEAFF
CDR3nt: TGTGCCAGTAGCCTTTCCAGGAACACTGAAGCTTTCTTT
d_gene: NA
j_gene: TRBJ1-1
v_gene: TRBV19

CDR3aa: CASSLVTHQPQHF
CDR3nt: TGTGCCAGCAGTTTGGTTACCCATCAGCCCCAGCATTTT
d_gene: NA
j_gene: TRBJ1-5
v_gene: TRBV28

CDR3aa: CASSFGGKLYEQYF
CDR3nt: TGTGCCAGCAGCTTCGGGGGTAAACTCTACGAGCAGTACTTC
d_gene: NA
j_gene: TRBJ2-7
v_gene: TRBV5-8

CDR3aa: CSVEVVVREDGYTF
CDR3nt: TGCAGCGTCGAAGTCGTGGTCAGGGAAGATGGCTACACCTTC
d_gene: NA
j_gene: TRBJ1-2
v_gene: TRBV29-1

CDR3aa: CASSQDLGDGEAFF
CDR3nt: TGCGCCAGCAGCCAAGATCTAGGCGACGGTGAAGCTTTCTTT
d_gene: NA
j_gene: TRBJ1-1
v_gene: TRBV4-1

CDR3aa: CASSPEGGSNQPQHF
CDR3nt: TGTGCCAGCAGCCCCGAAGGGGGTAGCAATCAGCCCCAGCATTTT
d_gene: NA
j_gene: TRBJ1-5
v_gene: TRBV4-2

CDR3aa: CASRLAGTGIEAFF
CDR3nt: TGTGCAAGTCGCTTAGCGGGGACAGGAATTGAAGCTTTCTTT
d_gene: NA
j_gene: TRBJ1-1
v_gene: TRBV12-2

CDR3aa: CATSDPSTYEQYF
CDR3nt: TGTGCCACCAGTGACCCAAGTACCTACGAGCAGTACTTC
d_gene: NA
j_gene: TRBJ2-7
v_gene: TRBV24-1

CDR3aa: CASSYGVGSNSPLHF
CDR3nt: TGTGCCAGCAGTTACGGGGTTGGAAGTAATTCACCCCTCCACTTT
d_gene: NA
j_gene: TRBJ1-6
v_gene: TRBV6-5

CDR3aa: CASSFFAGGGSPLHF
CDR3nt: TGTGCCAGCAGCTTTTTTGCGGGGGGCGGTTCACCCCTCCACTTT
d_gene: NA
j_gene: TRBJ1-6
v_gene: TRBV5-6

CDR3aa: CASSKGQGLGTEAFF
CDR3nt: TGTGCCAGTAGTAAAGGACAGGGGTTGGGCACTGAAGCTTTCTTT
d_gene: TRBD1
j_gene: TRBJ1-1
v_gene: TRBV19

CDR3aa: CASSARSGGDRSNQPQHF
CDR3nt: TGTGCCAGCAGCGCACGATCGGGGGGAGACAGGAGCAATCAGCCCCAGCATTTT
d_gene: NA
j_gene: TRBJ1-5
v_gene: TRBV7-2